The source of this T cell receptor beta chain is a study of blood T cell repertoires in COVID-19. Trimming cost V 7 bases and J 6 bases; bases outside gene matches: 7. Germline CDR1 is SNHLY and CDR2 is FYNNEI. The CDR3 has 13 amino acids. The authors' processing: Estimated nucleated cell counts came from reference gene primer amplification. TCRdb's table, derived via immunoSEQ multiplex PCR, lists solely in-frame clones and lacks some. V, J and clone size are those of that table, while D and trimming were read from the DNA. In the table there are 200,000 to 250,000 clones, around 87% of which are singletons.

The specimen was PBMCs or T cells enriched from blood (not recorded which). The sequence was collected from a woman aged 18-29 years in a cohort exposed to, infected with or recovered from COVID-19 (not recorded which). This sequence joins TRBV2 and TRBJ2-7; TRBD1 matches at 9 bases. The CDR3 nucleotides are TGTGCCAGCACCGGGACAGGGAATATCGAGCAGTACTTC. This gives the protein CASTGTGNIEQYF.